The sequence of this T cell receptor beta chain was determined in a study of immune evolution from preneoplasia to lung adenocarcinoma. Between about 2014 and 2018, patients underwent resection in Japan or China. Only in-frame clones appear in the TCRdb table, and some are missing; sequencing was by immunoSEQ multiplex PCR. The sample includes a few thousand clones, 75% to 85% seen only once; the top ten take 8% to 10%. This CDR3 is built from 13 residues. Germline V gene sequence: CDR1 SGHVS, CDR2 FNYEAQ. Trimming pared 6 bases from V and 2 bases from J, leaving 10 bases between. Sequenced sample: FFPE normal lung tissue adjacent to the tumor. The chain employs TRBV7-6 and TRBJ2-5; no definite D call. The origin of this receptor is a person aged 45 to 59 with lung adenocarcinoma. The CDR3 here is CASSSGPQETQYF. The CDR3 DNA reads TGTGCCAGCAGTTCCGGGCCACAAGAGACCCAGTACTTC.